This entry lists 17 T cell receptor beta chains sequenced from one sample in a study of cytomegalovirus exposure and HLA in healthy donors. The PCR was carried out with 60 Vbeta primers and 13 Jbeta primers. Some clones are missing from TCRdb's copy, which holds only in-frame ones; the method was immunoSEQ multiplex PCR. The sample records approximately 140,000 clones, 75% to 80% being singletons. Specimen: PBMCs. Receptors originate from a man aged 35-49 years in good health and CMV-seropositive.

This rearrangement joins TRBV4-3 to TRBJ2-7; TRBD2 matches at 16 bases. With 0 bases clipped from V and 2 bases from J, the junction kept 7 bases outside the gene matches. The germline gives CDR1 LGHNA, CDR2 YSLEER. The CDR3 has 19 residues. The CDR3 DNA reads TGCGCCAGCAGCCAAGATCGGGGACTAGCGGGAGGGCCCCCCTACGAGCAGTACTTC. Protein product: CASSQDRGLAGGPPYEQYF.

This clone came up once. The chain joins TRBV27 to TRBJ2-2, with D perhaps matching TRBD1 (5 bases). The CDR3 is 15 amino acids. The V end lost 6 bases, the J end lost 2 bases, and 13 bases lay between the germline ends. The germline CDR1 and CDR2 sequences are MNHEY and SMNVEV (reference sequence). Written as DNA, the CDR3 is TGTGCCAGCAGCCCAGACAGAAGAAACACCGGGGAGCTGTTTTTT. Protein product: CASSPDRRNTGELFF.

This chain uses TRBV27 with TRBJ1-5, with D possibly being TRBD1 (6 bases). Germline assignment: CDR1 MNHEY and CDR2 SMNVEV (reference sequence). This CDR3 is built from 15 residues. V dropped 6 bases and J dropped 1 base, with 13 bases sitting between them. CDR3 nucleotides: TGTGCCAGCAGCACTCAGGGGATCAGCAATCAGCCCCAGCATTTT. It encodes CASSTQGISNQPQHF.

In its sample, this clone was seen once. J is TRBJ2-1 and V is TRBV28; a possible D gene is TRBD1 (6 bases). The V end was cut by 5 bases, the J end by 5 bases, with 16 bases between. Germline V gene data show CDR1 as MDHEN and CDR2 as SYDVKM. This CDR3 has 15 amino acids. The CDR3 coding sequence is TGTGCCAGCAGTCCCCCTCGGACAGTTCACAATGAGCAGTTCTTC. Its translation is CASSPPRTVHNEQFF. The full variable domain, with the rest looked up from reference TRBV28 and TRBJ2-1, is DVKVTQSSRYLVKRTGEKVFLECVQDMDHENMFWYRQDPGLGLRLIYFSYDVKMKEKGDIPEGYSVSREKKERFSLILESASTNQTSMYLCASSPPRTVHNEQFFGPGTRLTVL.

The chain carries TRBV11-1 and TRBJ1-3; D remains ambiguous. Germline assignment: CDR1 SGHAT and CDR2 FQDESV (reference sequence). V gave up 7 bases and J gave up 4 bases, with 17 bases separating them. CDR3 length: 15 amino acids. CDR3 residues: CASTRLELAGNTIYF. In DNA form, the CDR3 reads TGTGCCAGCACGAGACTGGAATTGGCAGGAAACACCATATATTTT.

The CDR3 loop is CASSTPGQGPLTDTQYF. CDR3 sequence (DNA): TGTGCCAGCAGTACGCCGGGACAGGGCCCCCTCACAGATACGCAGTATTTT. The V gene is TRBV27, the J gene TRBJ2-3, with TRBD1 matching over 9 bases. The CDR3 totals 17 residues. Trimming at V came to 5 bases and at J to 2 bases, leaving 11 bases not matched to a gene. Germline CDR1 and CDR2: MNHEY and SMNVEV (reference sequence).

The chain employs TRBV10-1 and TRBJ2-5, with 8 bases identical to TRBD2. Losses at the gene ends were 10 bases for V and 4 bases for J; bases not matched to a gene: 17. Germline-derived CDR1 and CDR2 are WNHNN and SYGVQD (reference sequence). This CDR3 spans 16 amino acids. The CDR3 DNA follows: TGCGCCAACGGGGCGGTTCGAGCGGGAGTAGGAGAGACCCAGTACTTC. Translating it yields CANGAVRAGVGETQYF.

The chain joins TRBV11-1 to TRBJ2-1; D unclear. The V and J ends lost 5 bases and 8 bases respectively, with 7 bases between them. This CDR3 comprises 11 residues. In germline, CDR1 is SGHAT, CDR2 FQDESV (reference sequence). The CDR3 spells CASSPRDEQFF. Here the CDR3 DNA reads TGTGCCAGCAGCCCTCGGGATGAGCAGTTCTTC.

This clone has more than one count but fewer than ten. The V gene is TRBV10-2, the J gene TRBJ2-5; a possible D gene is TRBD1 (6 bases). CDR3 length equals 15 residues. V lost 6 bases, J lost 2 bases, and 16 bases lay in between. CDR1 is WSHSY, CDR2 SAAADI, per germline. The DNA for the CDR3 is TGCGCCAGCAGCCGTATGCCCCAGGGGCAAGAGACCCAGTACTTC. Its translation is CASSRMPQGQETQYF.

The V call is TRBV6-1, the J call TRBJ2-1; D call uncertain. Per germline, CDR1 MNHNS and CDR2 SASEGT. V lost 3 bases to trimming and J lost 2 bases, with 11 bases between them. There are 15 residues in the CDR3. The CDR3 protein is CASSDRLLPYNEQFF. In DNA form, the CDR3 reads TGTGCCAGCAGTGACCGCTTACTCCCCTACAATGAGCAGTTCTTC.

V usage is TRBV5-1 and J usage is TRBJ1-1, with D uncertain. Trimming cost V 4 bases and J 1 base, with 11 bases left between them. This CDR3 comprises 14 residues. Germline loops: CDR1 SGHRS, CDR2 YFSETQ. CDR3 sequence reads: CASSKLYENTEAFF. The CDR3 nucleotides are TGCGCCAGCAGCAAACTTTACGAGAACACTGAAGCTTTCTTT.

The chain carries TRBV7-2 and TRBJ2-5; the D gene is possibly TRBD2 (5 bases). The length of the CDR3 is 15 residues. Per germline, CDR1 SGHTA and CDR2 FQGNSA. The V gene lost 1 base and the J gene lost 4 bases, with 13 bases spanning the gap. CDR3 nucleotide sequence: TGTGCCAGCAGCTTAGGGCCAGCGGAGCTAGAGACCCAGTACTTC. Translated, it gives CASSLGPAELETQYF.

The gene calls are TRBV2 and TRBJ2-7; D perhaps matches TRBD2 (5 bases). Germline lookup yields CDR1 SNHLY and CDR2 FYNNEI. V lost 3 bases to trimming and J lost 0 bases, with 9 bases between them. The CDR3 has 14 residues. DNA of the CDR3: TGTGCCAGCAGTGACGAGGGTATCTCCTACGAGCAGTACTTC. It is translated as CASSDEGISYEQYF.

The chain links TRBV6-5 to TRBJ2-3; tentative D call: TRBD2 (5 bases). CDR3 length: 15 residues. Per the germline V gene, CDR1 is MNHEY and CDR2 is SVGAGI. V was trimmed by 7 bases and J by 0 bases, leaving 14 bases between them. For the CDR3, the DNA is TGTGCCAGCACCCTCCGGGGTTCTAGCACAGATACGCAGTATTTT. Protein sequence: CASTLRGSSTDTQYF.

The rearrangement links TRBV28 to TRBJ2-7; 7 bases match TRBD1. This CDR3 has 17 residues. V trimming: 5 bases; J trimming: 2 bases; junction bases outside the gene matches: 15. The germline CDR1 and CDR2 sequences are MDHEN and SYDVKM. The CDR3 region has the DNA TGTGCCAGCAGTCATAGAAACCCACAGGGGTCCACCTACGAGCAGTACTTC. This sequence encodes CASSHRNPQGSTYEQYF.

This sequence joins TRBV6-5 and TRBJ2-3, with 10 positions matching TRBD2. CDR1 and CDR2 (germline): MNHEY, SVGAGI. The trim removed 4 bases at V and 0 bases at J, leaving 4 bases unmatched. This CDR3 is built from 16 residues. CDR3 in DNA: TGTGCCAGCAGTTCAGCGACTAGCGGGAGCACAGATACGCAGTATTTT. Its translation is CASSSATSGSTDTQYF.

The chain is built from TRBV9 and TRBJ1-3; 8 bases match TRBD1. The germline CDR1 and CDR2 sequences are SGDLS and YYNGEE. The V gene end was trimmed by 0 bases and the J gene end by 2 bases; junction bases not matched to a gene: 7. CDR3 length: 17 amino acids. CDR3 DNA: TGTGCCAGCAGCGTAGCCCCCCAGGGGGCGCCTGGAAACACCATATATTTT. This gives the protein CASSVAPQGAPGNTIYF.